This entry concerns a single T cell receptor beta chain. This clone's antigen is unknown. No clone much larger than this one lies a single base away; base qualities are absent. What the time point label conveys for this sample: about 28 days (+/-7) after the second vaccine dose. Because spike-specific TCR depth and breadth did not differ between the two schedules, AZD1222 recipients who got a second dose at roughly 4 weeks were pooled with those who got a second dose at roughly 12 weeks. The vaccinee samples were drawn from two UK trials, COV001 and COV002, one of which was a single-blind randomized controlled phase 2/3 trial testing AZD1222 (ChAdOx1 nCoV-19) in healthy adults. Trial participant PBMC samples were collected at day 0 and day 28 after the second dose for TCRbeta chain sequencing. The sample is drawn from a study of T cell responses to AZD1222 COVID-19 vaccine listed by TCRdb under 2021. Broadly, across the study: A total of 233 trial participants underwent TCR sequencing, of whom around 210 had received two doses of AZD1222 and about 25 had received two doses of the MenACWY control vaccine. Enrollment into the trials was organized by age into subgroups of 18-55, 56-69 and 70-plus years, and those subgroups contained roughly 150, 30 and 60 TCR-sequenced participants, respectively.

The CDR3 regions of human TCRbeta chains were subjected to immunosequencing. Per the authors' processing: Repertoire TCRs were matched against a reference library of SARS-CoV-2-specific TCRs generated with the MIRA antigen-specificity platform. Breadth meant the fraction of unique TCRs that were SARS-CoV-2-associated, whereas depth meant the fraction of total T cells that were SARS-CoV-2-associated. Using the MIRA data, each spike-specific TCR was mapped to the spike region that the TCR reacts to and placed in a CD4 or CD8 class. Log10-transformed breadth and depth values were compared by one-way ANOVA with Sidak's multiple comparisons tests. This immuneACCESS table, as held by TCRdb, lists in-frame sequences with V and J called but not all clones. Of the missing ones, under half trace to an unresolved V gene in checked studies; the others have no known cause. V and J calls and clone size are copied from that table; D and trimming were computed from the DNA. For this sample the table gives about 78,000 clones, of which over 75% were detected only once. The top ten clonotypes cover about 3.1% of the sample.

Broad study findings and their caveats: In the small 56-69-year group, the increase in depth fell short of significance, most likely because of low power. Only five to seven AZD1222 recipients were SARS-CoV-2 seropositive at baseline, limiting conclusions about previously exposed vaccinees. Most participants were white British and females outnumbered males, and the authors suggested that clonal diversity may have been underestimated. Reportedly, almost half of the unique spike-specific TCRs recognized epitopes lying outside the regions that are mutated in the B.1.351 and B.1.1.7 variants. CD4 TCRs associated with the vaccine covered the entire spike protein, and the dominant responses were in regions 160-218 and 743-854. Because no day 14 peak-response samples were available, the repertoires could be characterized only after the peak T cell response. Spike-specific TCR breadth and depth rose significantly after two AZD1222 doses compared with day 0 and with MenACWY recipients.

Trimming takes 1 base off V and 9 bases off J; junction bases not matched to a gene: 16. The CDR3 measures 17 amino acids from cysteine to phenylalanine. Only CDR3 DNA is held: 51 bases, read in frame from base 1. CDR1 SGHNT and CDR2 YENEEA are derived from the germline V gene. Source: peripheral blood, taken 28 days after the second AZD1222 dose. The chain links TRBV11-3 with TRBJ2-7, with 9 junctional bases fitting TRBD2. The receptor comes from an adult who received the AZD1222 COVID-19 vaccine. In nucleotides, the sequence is TGTGCCAGCAGCTTAGCCCCGGGGGCGGGAGGGCGTTTGTGGCAGTACTTC. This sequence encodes CASSLAPGAGGRLWQYF.